Listed below are T cell receptor beta chains from one sample, sequenced in a study of blood T cell repertoires in COVID-19. TCRdb's table, derived via immunoSEQ multiplex PCR, lists solely in-frame clones and lacks some. The sample lists about 140,000 clones, roughly 88% occurring once. Sequenced material: peripheral blood. The receptors were gathered from a man aged 55 to 69 with active or convalescent COVID-19. Both conserved end residues are part of each CDR3. D genes are given only for firm matches. The size of a clone is reported for some rows only, either as once, few or many, or as a class for expanded clones.

clone_size j_call d_call v_call cdr3_nt cdr3_aa
. TRBJ1-3 . TRBV18 TGTGCCAGCTCTCGAGACAGCTCTGGAAACACCATATATTTT CASSRDSSGNTIYF
once TRBJ2-7 TRBD2 TRBV28 TGTGCCAGCAGCCGTCCCGGGACTAGCACCTACGAGCAGTACTTC CASSRPGTSTYEQYF
. TRBJ2-7 . TRBV19 TGTGCCAGTAGTATAAGAGACAGCTCCTACGAGCAGTACTTC CASSIRDSSYEQYF
. TRBJ2-1 TRBD2 TRBV2 TGTGCCAGCTCTAGCGGGAGGGGATCCTACAATGAGCAGTTCTTC CASSSGRGSYNEQFF
. TRBJ1-6 TRBD1 TRBV2 TGTGCCAGCAGTGAAGCCACAGGGGCTTTCAATAATTCACCCCTCCACTTT CASSEATGAFNNSPLHF
. TRBJ2-1 TRBD1 TRBV6-5 TGTGCCAGCAGTCAGGACAGGGGGCGTAATGAGCAGTTCTTC CASSQDRGRNEQFF
few TRBJ2-2 TRBD1 TRBV19 TGTGCCAGTAGTAGAGCTCGACAGGGAGCGGAGCTGTTTTTT CASSRARQGAELFF
. TRBJ2-1 TRBD1 TRBV28 TGTGCCAGCAGTTACAGGGGGCTCGGGATTTACAATGAGCAGTTCTTC CASSYRGLGIYNEQFF
. TRBJ1-3 . TRBV28 TGTGCCAGCAGGAACGGGGGCTCTGGAAACACCATATATTTT CASRNGGSGNTIYF
. TRBJ2-3 . TRBV24-1 TGTGCCACCAGTGGGGCAGCTAGCACAGATACGCAGTATTTT CATSGAASTDTQYF
. TRBJ2-7 TRBD2 TRBV9 TGTGCCAGCAGCGTAGGACTAGCGGCTCCCTACGAGCAGTACTTC CASSVGLAAPYEQYF
. TRBJ2-3 TRBD2 TRBV7-8 TGTGCCAGCAGCCCCGGGACGGGGGGGGATACGCAGTATTTT CASSPGTGGDTQYF
few TRBJ1-2 . TRBV18 TGTGCCAGCTCACCAGGCAGTAACTATGGCTACACCTTC CASSPGSNYGYTF
. TRBJ1-5 . TRBV6-1 TGTGCCAGCACCTTCTCCGCTGCGGAGCCCCAGCATTTT CASTFSAAEPQHF
. TRBJ2-4 . TRBV4-3 TGCGCCAGCAGCCAAGGGGAGCAAGCCAAAAACATTCAGTACTTC CASSQGEQAKNIQYF
. TRBJ2-7 TRBD2 TRBV7-9 TGTGCCAGCAGCCCCAGGACTAGCGCGTCCTACGAGCAGTACTTC CASSPRTSASYEQYF
few TRBJ2-1 . TRBV7-2 TGTGCCAGCAGCTTACGGGGGTACAATGAGCAGTTCTTC CASSLRGYNEQFF
. TRBJ1-1 TRBD1 TRBV30 TGTGCCTGGATCACGGACAGGGTGAAAACTGAAGCTTTCTTT CAWITDRVKTEAFF
. TRBJ1-1 TRBD1 TRBV9 TGTGCCAGCAGCCCCCAAGGTGGAGGGGGCGCGTCAGGCACTGAAGCTTTCTTT CASSPQGGGGASGTEAFF
. TRBJ2-3 TRBD2 TRBV7-2 TGTGCCAGCAGCCTCGGGACTAGCGGGAGGGCCCCCACAGATACGCAGTATTTT CASSLGTSGRAPTDTQYF
. TRBJ2-5 . TRBV12-3/TRBV12-4 TGTGCCAGCCGAAGAGCGGGCGAAGAGACCCAGTACTTC CASRRAGEETQYF
. TRBJ2-1 TRBD2 TRBV9 TGTGCCAGCAGCGTATATGGGGGGCTAGCGGGAGGGAATGAGCAGTTCTTC CASSVYGGLAGGNEQFF
. TRBJ1-6 . TRBV15 TGTGCCACCAGCAGAGGACCCCGGGGAGGGTCACCCCTCCACTTT CATSRGPRGGSPLHF
once TRBJ1-1 TRBD1 TRBV6-1 TGTGCCAGCAGTGGACAGGGGGCGAATCGGGGCACTGAAGCTTTCTTT CASSGQGANRGTEAFF
. TRBJ1-1 . TRBV28 TGTGCCAGCCAGGGCAGTCCCAGAACTGAAGCTTTCTTT CASQGSPRTEAFF
. TRBJ2-2 TRBD1 TRBV5-5 TGTGCCAGCAGCTTAGGACAGGGTATCACCGGGGAGCTGTTTTTT CASSLGQGITGELFF
. TRBJ2-3 TRBD2 TRBV7-2 TGTGCCAGCAGCTTAGCGGGAGGGCCGGCAGATACGCAGTATTTT CASSLAGGPADTQYF
. TRBJ2-5 TRBD2 TRBV5-5 TGTGCCAGCAGCTTGGGGGGCGCGGGAGTGGAGACCCAGTACTTC CASSLGGAGVETQYF
. TRBJ2-6 TRBD1 TRBV7-3 TGTGCCAGCAGCTCACATAGACAGGGAGCCGGGGCCAACGTCCTGACTTTC CASSSHRQGAGANVLTF
once TRBJ2-4 TRBD1 TRBV7-3 TGTGCCAGCAACCACAGGGGGCAGGGGGCCAAAAACATTCAGTACTTC CASNHRGQGAKNIQYF
. TRBJ2-3 TRBD2 TRBV12-5 TGTGCTAGTGGTTTGGGGCTAGCGGGAGAGGCAGATACGCAGTATTTT CASGLGLAGEADTQYF
. TRBJ1-2 . TRBV7-9 TGTGCCAGCAGCTTAGACCTTGCGGGGTATGGCTACACCTTC CASSLDLAGYGYTF
. TRBJ2-1 TRBD2 TRBV5-4 TGTGCCAGCAGCTTGGCCCCGCGGGAGACCTACAATGAGCAGTTCTTC CASSLAPRETYNEQFF
many TRBJ2-3 TRBD2 TRBV5-4 TGTGCCAGCAGCTTGTGGGAACTAGCGGGAGCAGATACGCAGTATTTT CASSLWELAGADTQYF
. TRBJ2-7 . TRBV23-1 TGCGCCAGCAGTCAAAGGCAGGGGTGCGAGCAGTACTTC CASSQRQGCEQYF
. TRBJ1-1 TRBD1 TRBV24-1 TGTGCCACCAGTGACCTGACAGGGGCTGAAGCTTTCTTT CATSDLTGAEAFF
. TRBJ1-5 TRBD1 TRBV24-1 TGTGCCACCAGTGAGCCGGGACAGCCGAATCAGCCCCAGCATTTT CATSEPGQPNQPQHF
. TRBJ2-7 . TRBV21-1 TGTGCCAGCAGTTCGAAGGCCCACAGGGGGAGGGGAGCGGGTAACTACGAGCAGTACTTC CASSSKAHRGRGAGNYEQYF
. TRBJ1-1 . TRBV9 TGTGCCAGCAGCGTGTTTGGCCAGGATGACAAAGCTTTCTTT CASSVFGQDDKAFF
. TRBJ2-1 . TRBV29-1 TGCAGCGTTGGGGGGTGGACAGAAGCGCAGTTCTTC CSVGGWTEAQFF
. TRBJ1-1 TRBD1 TRBV29-1 TGCAGCGTTGTATCCGGGACAGCAAACACTGAAGCTTTCTTT CSVVSGTANTEAFF
. TRBJ1-2 . TRBV30 TGTGCCTCTCACTCCGCTTCGGGTGGCTACACCTTC CASHSASGGYTF
. TRBJ2-7 TRBD1 TRBV5-1 TGCGCCAGCAGCCCTCGAACAGGGGGCTACGAGCAGTACTTC CASSPRTGGYEQYF
. TRBJ2-1 TRBD2 TRBV7-8 TGTGCCAGCAGCTCCTCGTCTACGGGACTAGTGGGCAATGAGCAGTTCTTC CASSSSSTGLVGNEQFF
. TRBJ2-2 TRBD2 TRBV7-3 TGTGCCAGCAGCCCGACTAGCGGGAACACCGGGGAGCTGTTTTTT CASSPTSGNTGELFF
. TRBJ2-1 TRBD1 TRBV9 TGTGCCAGCAGCCAGGGACAGGGGAGGAACAATGAGCAGTTCTTC CASSQGQGRNNEQFF
. TRBJ2-1 TRBD1 TRBV6-5 TGTGCCAGCAGTTCGAGGACAGGGGGATACAATGAGCAGTTCTTC CASSSRTGGYNEQFF
. TRBJ2-7 TRBD2 TRBV9 TGTGCCAGCAGCGTAGGGGGTCTAGCGGGAGGCGAGCAGTACTTC CASSVGGLAGGEQYF
once TRBJ2-3 . TRBV5-1 TGCGCCAGCAGCTCCTCAGGGGATACGCAGTATTTT CASSSSGDTQYF
. TRBJ1-1 . TRBV6-1 TGTGCCAGCAGTGCAGCCCGCGGACTATCGGGCCGCATGAACACTGAAGCTTTCTTT CASSAARGLSGRMNTEAFF
. TRBJ2-7 TRBD2 TRBV7-9 TGTGCCAGCAGCTCAACGACCTTTCTCGGCGGGAGGGGGAACGAGCAGTACTTC CASSSTTFLGGRGNEQYF
. TRBJ2-5 . TRBV29-1 TGCAGCGTTGAAGAGTCCCTACGTCGAGAGACCCAGTACTTC CSVEESLRRETQYF
. TRBJ1-2 . TRBV9 TGTGCCAGCAGCTCTTACTATGGCTACACCTTC CASSSYYGYTF
. TRBJ2-2 . TRBV3-1/TRBV3-2 TGTGCCAGCAGCCCCGGAGGGGCGCTGAGCACCGGGGAGCTGTTTTTT CASSPGGALSTGELFF
. TRBJ2-4 TRBD2 TRBV5-4 TGTGCCAGCAGAGGGGACCCGGGACTAGCGGGAGTTGCCAAAAACATTCAGTACTTC CASRGDPGLAGVAKNIQYF
medium-sized TRBJ1-5 . TRBV7-8 TGTGCCAGCAGCTTAGTAGAGGGCGCGGGTCAGCCCCAGCATTTT CASSLVEGAGQPQHF
. TRBJ1-5 TRBD1 TRBV28 TGTGCCAGCAGCTCCGGAGGGGGCGGTCAGCCCCAGCATTTT CASSSGGGGQPQHF
. TRBJ1-1 . TRBV5-1 TGCGCCAGCAGCCTGCCGGGGGTGAACACTGAAGCTTTCTTT CASSLPGVNTEAFF
. TRBJ1-1 . TRBV14 TGTGCCAGCAGCCAAGATCTTGGGAGGATGAACACTGAAGCTTTCTTT CASSQDLGRMNTEAFF
. TRBJ1-1 TRBD1 TRBV5-1 TGCGCCAGCAGCTTGACCGGGACAGGCGGCGAAATGAACACTGAAGCTTTCTTT CASSLTGTGGEMNTEAFF